What follows are 25 T cell receptor beta chains derived from one specimen sequenced in a study of blood T cell repertoires in COVID-19 (dated by TCRdb to about 2020). Library method: the immunoSEQ multiplex PCR assay. TCRdb provides this immuneACCESS table in a form limited to in-frame rearrangements. Some clones are lacking; in checked studies, under half of them reflect an unresolved V gene, and why the rest are absent is not known. In this sample the table shows 25,000 to 30,000 clones, roughly nine tenths of which occur a single time. The ten top clones hold around 4.6% of the sample. The sequencing sample was made of peripheral blood. The receptors were gathered from a man between 65 and 80 years old with active COVID-19.

The chain has TRBV5-1 and TRBJ2-4; 8 nucleotides agree with TRBD1. The CDR3 loop spans 16 amino acids. With V trimmed by 2 bases and J by 0 bases, 4 bases remained unmatched. Germline V gene lookup returns CDR1 SGHRS and CDR2 YFSETQ. The chain's CDR3 is CASSFGQGKAKNIQYF. The CDR3 nucleotides read TGCGCCAGCAGCTTCGGACAGGGCAAAGCCAAAAACATTCAGTACTTC.

V and J are TRBV3-1 (or the pseudogene TRBV3-2) and TRBJ2-3; 10 nucleotides match TRBD2. V lost 8 bases, J lost 3 bases, and 8 bases stayed unmatched. The germline CDR1 and CDR2 sequences are LGHDT and YNNKEL (reference sequence). The CDR3 has 15 amino acids. DNA of the CDR3: TGTGCCAGCTACCTAAGCGGGGGGGCAACAGATACGCAGTATTTT. Its protein product is CASYLSGGATDTQYF.

This clone was seen once. The chain recombines TRBV5-5 with TRBJ2-6; unclear D gene. The CDR3 is 15 amino acids. CDR1 is SGHKS and CDR2 is YYEKEE in the germline V gene (reference sequence). V was clipped by 1 base and J by 1 base, with 6 bases between them. The CDR3 region is CASSLPGSGANVLTF. Written as DNA, the CDR3 is TGTGCCAGCAGCTTGCCCGGGTCTGGGGCCAACGTCCTGACTTTC.

The chain employs TRBV6-6 and TRBJ1-5; the D is unclear. The CDR3 consists of 15 residues. With 0 bases removed from V and 2 bases from J, the gap between germline ends came to 8 bases. Germline V gene sequence: CDR1 MNHNY, CDR2 SVGAGI (reference sequence). The CDR3 loop reads CASSYSASGNQPQHF. DNA of the CDR3: TGTGCCAGCAGTTACTCGGCATCCGGCAATCAGCCCCAGCATTTT.

The gene calls are TRBV7-2 and TRBJ1-4, with TRBD1 identical over 8 bases. V was clipped by 7 bases and J by 8 bases; unmatched bases: 12. The CDR3 is 15 amino acids. CDR1 is SGHTA, CDR2 FQGNSA, per germline. CDR3 coding DNA: TGTGCCAGCACCGACGGACAGGGTGGACCGGAAAAACTGTTTTTT. Translated, it gives CASTDGQGGPEKLFF.

The chain combines TRBV28 with TRBJ1-3; weak D call: TRBD1 (6 bases). In germline, CDR1 is MDHEN, CDR2 SYDVKM. V was pared by 2 bases and J by 0 bases, with 17 bases between. This CDR3 contains 18 residues. CDR3 region: CASSLPDSTGLSGNTIYF. CDR3 bases: TGTGCCAGCAGTTTACCCGATTCGACAGGCCTCTCTGGAAACACCATATATTTT.

The V gene is TRBV7-3, the J gene TRBJ2-7; 10 positions agree with TRBD1. The ends lost 5 bases at V and 7 bases at J; junction bases unmatched: 5. The germline gives CDR1 SGHTA, CDR2 FQGTGA. The CDR3 spans 13 residues. CDR3 in DNA: TGTGCCAGCAGCGCGGACAGGGGGGGGGAGCAGTACTTC. As protein: CASSADRGGEQYF. Together with reference TRBV7-3 and TRBJ2-7, the CDR3 gives the full variable domain: GAGVSQTPSNKVTEKGKYVELRCDPISGHTALYWYRQSLGQGPEFLIYFQGTGAADDSGLPNDRFFAVRPEGSVSTLKIQRTERGDSAVYLCASSADRGGEQYFGPGTRLTVT.

The count of this clone is one. The chain has TRBV27 and TRBJ2-7; D is perhaps TRBD1 (6 bases). The CDR3 totals 15 residues. The V gene lost 5 bases and the J gene lost 3 bases, with 17 bases spanning the gap. Germline CDR1 reads MNHEY; CDR2 reads SMNVEV (reference sequence). The CDR3 DNA reads as TGTGCCAGCAGTCCAACCATCACGGACAGCTACGAGCAGTACTTC. Translation gives CASSPTITDSYEQYF.

J is TRBJ1-2 and V is TRBV12-3 or TRBV12-4; D might be TRBD1 (5 bases). The CDR3 consists of 13 residues. Trimming left V 2 bases short and J 6 bases short, with 10 bases between. The CDR3 here is CASSLTAGHGYTF. The CDR3 coding sequence is TGTGCCAGCAGTTTAACGGCAGGGCATGGCTACACCTTC.

CDR3 sequence (DNA): TGCGCCAGCAGTTCCCTGGGGGGACCTAATGAAAAACTGTTTTTT. It codes for CASSSLGGPNEKLFF. The rearrangement uses TRBV5-1 and TRBJ1-4; maybe TRBD1 (5 bases). Germline assignment: CDR1 SGHRS and CDR2 YFSETQ. Trimming pared 5 bases from V and 3 bases from J, leaving 14 bases between. The CDR3 runs to 15 residues.

This chain connects TRBV10-3 to TRBJ1-3, with D unresolved. This CDR3 is 11 amino acids long. CDR1 ENHRY and CDR2 SYGVKD come from the germline V gene. The CDR3 sequence is CAGGSGNTIYF. In nucleotides, the CDR3 is TGTGCAGGAGGGTCTGGAAACACCATATATTTT.

The chain combines TRBV30 with TRBJ1-5; TRBD1 matches at 8 bases. The CDR3 totals 14 residues. Germline CDR1 GTSNPN, CDR2 SVGIG (reference sequence). The junction had 10 bases not matched to a gene; V was cut back by 8 bases and J by 4 bases. The CDR3 sequence is CASGTGMGNQPQHF. Here the CDR3 DNA reads TGTGCCAGTGGGACAGGCATGGGTAATCAGCCCCAGCATTTT.

By share, this clone counts as medium-sized. The chain recombines TRBV29-1 with TRBJ2-1; weak D call: TRBD2 (6 bases). The germline V gene has CDR1 SQVTM and CDR2 ANQGSEA. The V end was cut by 2 bases, the J end by 7 bases, with 18 bases between. The CDR3 sequence is 15 residues long. CDR3 region: CSVEFPEGRWNEQFF. The CDR3 nucleotides are TGCAGCGTTGAATTCCCGGAGGGGAGGTGGAATGAGCAGTTCTTC.

CDR3 loop: CASSFTVGANTEAFF. The CDR3 DNA is TGCGCCAGCAGCTTTACGGTTGGGGCGAACACTGAAGCTTTCTTT. This rearrangement joins TRBV5-1 to TRBJ1-1, with TRBD1 as a possible D gene (5 bases). V was clipped by 2 bases and J by 1 base, with 12 bases between them. CDR3 length equals 15 residues. In germline, CDR1 is SGHRS, CDR2 YFSETQ.

The chain links TRBV7-9 to TRBJ1-6, with TRBD1 identical over 7 bases. Trimming took 5 bases from V and 10 from J; bases not matched to a gene: 8. CDR3 length: 14 residues. CDR1 and CDR2 from the germline V gene are SEHNR and FQNEAQ (reference sequence). The CDR3 reads CASSDQQGKSPLHF. CDR3 DNA sequence: TGTGCCAGCAGCGACCAACAGGGGAAGTCACCCCTCCACTTT.

The chain has TRBV9 and TRBJ2-1, with 9 bases identical to TRBD1. The CDR3 totals 17 residues. Germline V lookup: CDR1 SGDLS, CDR2 YYNGEE. The J segment lost 7 bases and the V segment lost 4 bases, leaving 15 bases of the junction unmatched. The CDR3 is CASSTKPGQGFRNEQFF. In DNA, the CDR3 is TGTGCCAGCAGCACAAAGCCGGGACAGGGCTTTAGGAATGAGCAGTTCTTC.

The chain carries TRBV5-1 and TRBJ1-2, with 7 bases identical to TRBD1. The CDR3 sequence is 15 residues long. V dropped 3 bases and J dropped 6; count of bases not matched to a gene: 11. The germline V gene has CDR1 SGHRS and CDR2 YFSETQ. The CDR3 spells CASSSAGGGVDGYTF. In DNA form, the CDR3 reads TGCGCCAGCAGCTCCGCAGGGGGTGGCGTGGATGGCTACACCTTC.

The rearrangement links TRBV6-6 to TRBJ2-3; 8 nucleotides align to TRBD2. The CDR3 covers 16 residues. Per the germline V gene, CDR1 is MNHNY and CDR2 is SVGAGI (reference sequence). Unmatched junction bases numbered 12, after V lost 6 bases and J lost 4 bases. The CDR3 loop is CASRSAPGLVSDTQYF. CDR3 bases: TGTGCCAGCAGGTCAGCGCCGGGACTAGTCTCAGATACGCAGTATTTT.

This sequence joins TRBV7-3 and TRBJ1-2; 8 bases are shared with TRBD1. The CDR3 covers 18 residues. Germline V gene sequence: CDR1 SGHTA, CDR2 FQGTGA. V shed 2 bases, J shed 6 bases, and the junction held 17 bases outside the gene matches. The CDR3: CASSLEGYGQGVLDGYTF. The CDR3 bases are TGTGCCAGCAGCTTAGAAGGGTACGGACAGGGCGTTCTAGATGGCTACACCTTC. Drawing the rest from reference TRBV7-3 and TRBJ1-2, the complete variable domain is GAGVSQTPSNKVTEKGKYVELRCDPISGHTALYWYRQSLGQGPEFLIYFQGTGAADDSGLPNDRFFAVRPEGSVSTLKIQRTERGDSAVYLCASSLEGYGQGVLDGYTFGSGTRLTVV.

The rearrangement joins TRBV6-2 or TRBV6-3 to TRBJ1-2, with TRBD1 matching 7 bases. The CDR3 sequence is 15 residues long. Looked up from germline, CDR1 is MNHEY and CDR2 is SVGEGT. J lost 4 bases, V lost 5 bases, and 10 bases had no gene match. The CDR3 DNA is TGTGCCAGCAGTGACCCAGGACAGGCAGCCTATGGCTACACCTTC. The encoded protein is CASSDPGQAAYGYTF.

The chain joins TRBV19 to TRBJ1-4, with 8 positions matching TRBD1. Unmatched junction bases numbered 19, after V lost 6 bases and J lost 4 bases. Germline CDR1 and CDR2: LNHDA and SQIVND (reference sequence). CDR3 length: 19 amino acids. CDR3 region: CASRARLGTGEGVNEKLFF. The CDR3 nucleotides are TGTGCCAGTAGAGCCCGTCTCGGGACAGGAGAGGGCGTTAATGAAAAACTGTTTTTT.

The chain carries TRBV7-2 and TRBJ2-1; TRBD2 matches at 15 bases. Germline values: CDR1 SGHTA, CDR2 FQGNSA. V dropped 5 bases and J dropped 10; count of bases not matched to a gene: 6. The CDR3 has 15 amino acids. The CDR3 nucleotides read TGTGCCAGCAGCGTCTCGGGACTAGCGGGGGGCGAGCAGTTCTTC. Protein sequence: CASSVSGLAGGEQFF.

The chain has TRBV7-6 and TRBJ2-2, with a possible D match to TRBD2 (7 bases). The CDR3 is made up of 14 amino acids. From germline, CDR1 is SGHVS and CDR2 FNYEAQ. V lost 0 bases, J lost 6 bases, and 8 bases lay in between. CDR3 in DNA: TGTGCCAGCAGCTTAGCGGGGGGGCCCGGGGAGCTGTTTTTT. Amino acid sequence: CASSLAGGPGELFF. Supplemented by reference TRBV7-6 and TRBJ2-2, the full variable domain reads GAGVSQSPRYKVTKRGQDVALRCDPISGHVSLYWYRQALGQGPEFLTYFNYEAQQDKSGLPNDRFSAERPEGSISTLTIQRTEQRDSAMYRCASSLAGGPGELFFGEGSRLTVL.

This CDR3 is CASSYSPLAHSYEQYF. CDR3 in DNA: TGTGCCAGCAGTTACTCACCGCTAGCCCACTCCTACGAGCAGTACTTC. This rearrangement joins TRBV6-5 to TRBJ2-7, with TRBD2 as a possible D gene (5 bases). The V end was cut by 0 bases, the J end by 0 bases, with 12 bases between. CDR1 and CDR2 (germline): MNHEY, SVGAGI. The CDR3 has 16 amino acids.

The CDR3 nucleotides read TGTGCCAGCAGCTTGGCCGGGGAAATTAAGGTCGTAGGCAATCAGCCCCAGCATTTT. It codes for CASSLAGEIKVVGNQPQHF. The chain couples TRBV5-4 to TRBJ1-5; D not resolved. Trimming took off 0 bases at V and 2 bases at J, with 21 bases between the two ends. CDR1 and CDR2 (germline): SGHNT, YYREEE (reference sequence). The CDR3 is 19 residues long.